This T cell receptor (beta chain) was obtained from a study of blood T cell repertoires in COVID-19. This CDR3 is 14 amino acids long. The germline V and J ends were trimmed by 0 bases and 5 bases, with 11 bases remaining between them. Per the germline V gene, CDR1 is SGHRS and CDR2 is YFSETQ. Authors' analysis steps: Amplification of reference gene primers was used by the study to estimate nucleated cell counts. Generated by immunoSEQ multiplex PCR, the TCRdb table keeps only in-frame clones and is missing some. V and J calls and clone size are as listed in that table; D and trimming were resolved from the DNA. The sample has roughly 410,000 clones; approximately 87% are singletons.

The J gene is TRBJ1-1, the V gene TRBV5-1, with D uncertain. Input material: peripheral blood. The receptor comes from a woman aged 60-75 years with COVID-19, enrolled during active disease. CDR3 residues: CASSLAPRVTEAFF. CDR3 sequence (DNA): TGCGCCAGCAGCTTGGCCCCACGAGTAACTGAAGCTTTCTTT.